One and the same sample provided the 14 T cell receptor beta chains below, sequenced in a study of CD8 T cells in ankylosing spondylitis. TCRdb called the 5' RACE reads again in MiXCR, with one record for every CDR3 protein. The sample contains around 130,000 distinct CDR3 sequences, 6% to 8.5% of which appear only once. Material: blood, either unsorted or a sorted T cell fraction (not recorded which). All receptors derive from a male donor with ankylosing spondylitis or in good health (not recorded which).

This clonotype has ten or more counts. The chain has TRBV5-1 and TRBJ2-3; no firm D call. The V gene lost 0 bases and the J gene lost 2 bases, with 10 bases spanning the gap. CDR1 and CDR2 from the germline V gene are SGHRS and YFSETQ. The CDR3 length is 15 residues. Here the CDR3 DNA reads TGCGCCAGCAGCTTGGAGGCGCGGCCCACAGATACGCAGTATTTT. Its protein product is CASSLEARPTDTQYF.

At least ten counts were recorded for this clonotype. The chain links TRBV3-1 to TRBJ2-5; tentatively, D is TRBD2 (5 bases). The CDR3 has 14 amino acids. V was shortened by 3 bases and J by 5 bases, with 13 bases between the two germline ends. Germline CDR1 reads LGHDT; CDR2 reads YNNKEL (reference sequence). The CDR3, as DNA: TGTGCCAGCAGCCAGATGAACGGAGGCGAGACCCAGTACTTC. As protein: CASSQMNGGETQYF.

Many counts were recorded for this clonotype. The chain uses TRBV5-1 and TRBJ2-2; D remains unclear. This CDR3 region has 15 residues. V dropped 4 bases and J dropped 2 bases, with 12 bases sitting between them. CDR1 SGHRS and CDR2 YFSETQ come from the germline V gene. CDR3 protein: CASSPGPVNTGELFF. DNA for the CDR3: TGCGCCAGCAGCCCCGGGCCAGTTAACACCGGGGAGCTGTTTTTT.

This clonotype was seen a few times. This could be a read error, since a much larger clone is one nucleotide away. CDR3 DNA: TGCAGTGCTAAGGTGAACGAACTAGCGGGCGACCAAGAGACCCAGTACTTC. This gives the protein CSAKVNELAGDQETQYF. The chain uses TRBV20-1 and TRBJ2-5, with 9 positions matching TRBD2. CDR1 is DFQATT, CDR2 SNEGSKA, per germline (reference sequence). Unmatched junction bases numbered 12, after V lost 4 bases and J lost 0 bases. This CDR3 is built from 17 residues.

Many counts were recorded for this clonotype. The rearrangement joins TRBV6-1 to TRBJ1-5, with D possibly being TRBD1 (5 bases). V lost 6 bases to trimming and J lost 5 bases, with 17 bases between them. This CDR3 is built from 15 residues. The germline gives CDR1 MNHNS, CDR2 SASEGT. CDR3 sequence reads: CASSWDPSPDQPQHF. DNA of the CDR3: TGTGCCAGCAGCTGGGACCCCTCCCCCGATCAGCCCCAGCATTTT.

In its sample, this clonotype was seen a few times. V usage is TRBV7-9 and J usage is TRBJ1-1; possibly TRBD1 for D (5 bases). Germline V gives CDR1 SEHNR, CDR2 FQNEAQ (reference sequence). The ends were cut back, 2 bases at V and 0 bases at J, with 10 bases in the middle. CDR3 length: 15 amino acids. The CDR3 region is CASSLNARVNTEAFF. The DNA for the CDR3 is TGTGCCAGCAGCTTAAACGCCAGGGTGAACACTGAAGCTTTCTTT.

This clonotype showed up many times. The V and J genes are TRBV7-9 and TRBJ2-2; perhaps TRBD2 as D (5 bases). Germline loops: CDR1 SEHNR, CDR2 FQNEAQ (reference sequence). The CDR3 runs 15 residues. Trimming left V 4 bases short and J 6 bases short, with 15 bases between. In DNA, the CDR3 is TGTGCCAGCAGCTATAGCGCCCAACCGGCCGGGGAGCTGTTTTTT. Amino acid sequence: CASSYSAQPAGELFF.

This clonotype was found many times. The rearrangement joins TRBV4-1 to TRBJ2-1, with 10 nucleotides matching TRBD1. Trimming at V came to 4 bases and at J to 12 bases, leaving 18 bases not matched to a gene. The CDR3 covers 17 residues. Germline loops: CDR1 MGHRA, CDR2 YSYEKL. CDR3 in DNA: TGCGCCAGCAGCCTAACGCACGGGACAGGGGAGAGAGGCTCGCAGTTCTTC. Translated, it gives CASSLTHGTGERGSQFF.

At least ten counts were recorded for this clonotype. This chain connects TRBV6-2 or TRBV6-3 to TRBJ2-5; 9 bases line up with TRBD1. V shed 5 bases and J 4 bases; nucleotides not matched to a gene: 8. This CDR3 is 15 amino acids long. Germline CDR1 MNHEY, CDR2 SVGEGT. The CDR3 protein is CASSLQGAVRETQYF. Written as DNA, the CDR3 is TGTGCCAGCAGTCTACAGGGGGCGGTGAGAGAGACCCAGTACTTC.

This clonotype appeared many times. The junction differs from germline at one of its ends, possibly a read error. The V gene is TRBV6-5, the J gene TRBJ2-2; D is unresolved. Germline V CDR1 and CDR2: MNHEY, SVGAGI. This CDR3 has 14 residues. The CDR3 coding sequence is TGTGCCAGCAGTTACTTTTCGAACACTGGGGAGCTGTTTTTT. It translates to CASSYFSNTGELFF.

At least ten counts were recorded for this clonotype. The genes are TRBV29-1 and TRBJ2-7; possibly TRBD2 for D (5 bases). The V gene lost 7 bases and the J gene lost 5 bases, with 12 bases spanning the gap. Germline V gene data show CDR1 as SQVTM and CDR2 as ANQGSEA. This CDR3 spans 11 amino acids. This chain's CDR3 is CSAAAGDEQYF. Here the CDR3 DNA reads TGCAGCGCTGCCGCCGGGGACGAGCAGTACTTC.

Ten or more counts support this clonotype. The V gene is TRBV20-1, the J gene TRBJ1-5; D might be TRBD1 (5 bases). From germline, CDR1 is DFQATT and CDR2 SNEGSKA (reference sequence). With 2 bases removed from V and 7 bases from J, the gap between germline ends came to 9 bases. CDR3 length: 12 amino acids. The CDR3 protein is CSARFGGQPQHF. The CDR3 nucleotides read TGCAGTGCTAGATTCGGGGGACAGCCCCAGCATTTT.

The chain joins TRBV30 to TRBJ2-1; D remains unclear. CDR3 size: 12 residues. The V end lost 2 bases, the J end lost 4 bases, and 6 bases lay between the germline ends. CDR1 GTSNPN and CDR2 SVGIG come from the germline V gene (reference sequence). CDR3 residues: CAWSPTYNEQFF. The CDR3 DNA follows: TGTGCCTGGAGTCCGACTTACAATGAGCAGTTCTTC.

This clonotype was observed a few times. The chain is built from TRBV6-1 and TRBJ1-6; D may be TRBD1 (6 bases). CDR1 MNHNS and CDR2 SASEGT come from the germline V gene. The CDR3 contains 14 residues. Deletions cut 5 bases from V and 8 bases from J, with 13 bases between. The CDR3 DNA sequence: TGTGCCAGCAGTCGGGGGCTACGGGATTCACCCCTCCACTTT. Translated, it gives CASSRGLRDSPLHF.